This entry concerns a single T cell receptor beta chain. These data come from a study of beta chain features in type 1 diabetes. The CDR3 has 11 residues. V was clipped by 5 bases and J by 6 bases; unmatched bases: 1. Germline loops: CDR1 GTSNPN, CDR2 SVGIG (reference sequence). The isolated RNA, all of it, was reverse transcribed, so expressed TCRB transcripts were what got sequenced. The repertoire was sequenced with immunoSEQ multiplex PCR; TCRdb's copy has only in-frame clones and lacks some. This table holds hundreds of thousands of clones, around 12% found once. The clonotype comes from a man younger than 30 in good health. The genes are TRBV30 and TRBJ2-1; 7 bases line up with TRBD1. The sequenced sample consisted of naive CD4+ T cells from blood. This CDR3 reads CAWDRANEQFF. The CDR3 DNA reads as TGTGCCTGGGACAGGGCCAATGAGCAGTTCTTC.